This section outlines one TCR beta chain sequence together with its context. Study processing details: Scientists estimated how many nucleated cells there were by amplifying reference gene primers. The data were produced by immunoSEQ multiplex PCR, yet TCRdb's version contains in-frame clones alone and is incomplete. D and trimming were read from the DNA, whereas the V and J calls and clone size are those reported in that table. The sample includes some 240,000 clones, about 78% of them seen just once. V was clipped by 2 bases and J by 9 bases; unmatched bases: 7. This CDR3 region has 15 residues. Per germline, CDR1 LGHDT and CDR2 YNNKEL (reference sequence). This sample was taken from a study of blood T cell repertoires in COVID-19. Study-level background: From the United States, Italy and Spain came samples of acute and convalescent COVID-19. PBMCs, B-cell-depleted T cells, or T cells provided the cDNA or gDNA that made up the material.

V and J are TRBV3-1 (or the pseudogene TRBV3-2) and TRBJ2-1, with 10 bases lining up with TRBD2. Specimen: peripheral blood. This TCR was sampled from a woman in her seventies with acute or convalescent COVID-19. The CDR3 sequence: CASSQNLAGVGEQFF. The CDR3 region has the DNA TGTGCCAGCAGCCAAAACCTAGCGGGGGTAGGTGAGCAGTTCTTC.